This T cell receptor (beta chain) was recorded in a study of blood T cell repertoires in COVID-19. Study-wide context: Whether acute or convalescent, the COVID-19 samples came from the United States, Italy and Spain. Nucleic acid was either cDNA or gDNA, and it came from T cells, B-cell-depleted T cells, or PBMCs.

As handled by the study authors: Nucleated cell counts were estimated from reference gene primer amplification. Produced via immunoSEQ multiplex PCR; TCRdb's table is partial and in-frame only. V, J and clone size were drawn from that table, and D and trimming were deduced from the DNA. The sample has roughly 150,000 clones, around 80% seen once. The CDR3 covers 14 residues. V dropped 0 bases and J dropped 9 bases, with 12 bases sitting between them. The V gene's germline CDR1 is MGHRA and CDR2 YSYEKL. The genes are TRBV4-1 and TRBJ1-5, with a possible D match to TRBD1 (5 bases). The receptor was isolated from a man in his sixties with acute or convalescent COVID-19. The sequenced sample was peripheral blood. The DNA of the CDR3 is TGCGCCAGCAGCCAAGATATGGGGCGCGGGCCCCAGCATTTT. It translates to CASSQDMGRGPQHF.